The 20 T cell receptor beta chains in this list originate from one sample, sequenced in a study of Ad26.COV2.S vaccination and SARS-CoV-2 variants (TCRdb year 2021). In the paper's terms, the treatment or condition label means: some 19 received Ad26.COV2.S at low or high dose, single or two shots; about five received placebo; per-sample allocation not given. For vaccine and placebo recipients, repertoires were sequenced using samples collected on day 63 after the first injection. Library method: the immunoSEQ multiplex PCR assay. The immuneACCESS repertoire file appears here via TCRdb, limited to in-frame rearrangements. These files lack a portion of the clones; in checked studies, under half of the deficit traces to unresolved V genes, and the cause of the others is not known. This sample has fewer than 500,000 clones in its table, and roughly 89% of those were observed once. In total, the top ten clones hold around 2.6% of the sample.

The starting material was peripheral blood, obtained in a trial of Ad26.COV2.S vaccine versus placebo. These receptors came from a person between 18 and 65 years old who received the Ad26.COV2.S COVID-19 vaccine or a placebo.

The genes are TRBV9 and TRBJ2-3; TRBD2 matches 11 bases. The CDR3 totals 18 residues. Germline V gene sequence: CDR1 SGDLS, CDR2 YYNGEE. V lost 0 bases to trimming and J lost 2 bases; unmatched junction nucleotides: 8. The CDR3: CASSVGSGLADSTDTQYF. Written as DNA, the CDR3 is TGTGCCAGCAGCGTAGGTTCGGGACTAGCGGATTCCACAGATACGCAGTATTTT.

CDR3 protein: CASSYSTGKGYTF. The CDR3 DNA is TGTGCCAGCAGTTACTCGACAGGGAAAGGCTACACCTTC. This chain uses TRBV6-5 with TRBJ1-2, with 7 bases fitting TRBD1. J gave up 8 bases and V 0 bases, and 3 bases lay outside the gene matches. CDR1 is MNHEY and CDR2 is SVGAGI in the germline V gene. The CDR3 runs 13 residues.

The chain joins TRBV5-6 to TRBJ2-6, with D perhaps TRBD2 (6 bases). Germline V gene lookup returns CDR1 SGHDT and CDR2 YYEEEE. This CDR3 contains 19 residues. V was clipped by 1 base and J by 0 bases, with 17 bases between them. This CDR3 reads CASSLSGGQRASGANVLTF. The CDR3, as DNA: TGTGCCAGCAGCTTGAGCGGAGGGCAGAGGGCCTCTGGGGCCAACGTCCTGACTTTC.

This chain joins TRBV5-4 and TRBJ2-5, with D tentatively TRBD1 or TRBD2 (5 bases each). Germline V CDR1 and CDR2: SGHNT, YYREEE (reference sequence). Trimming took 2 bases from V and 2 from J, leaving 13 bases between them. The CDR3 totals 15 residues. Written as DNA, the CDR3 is TGTGCCAGCAGCTTAAGGCCGGGACCTCAAGAGACCCAGTACTTC. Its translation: CASSLRPGPQETQYF.

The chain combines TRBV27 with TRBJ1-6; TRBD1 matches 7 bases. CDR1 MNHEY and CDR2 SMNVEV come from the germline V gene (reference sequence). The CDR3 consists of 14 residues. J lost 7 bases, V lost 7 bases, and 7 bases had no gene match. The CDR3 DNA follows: TGTGCCAGCACAGGGCAGGGGGTAAATTCACCCCTCCACTTT. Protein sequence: CASTGQGVNSPLHF.

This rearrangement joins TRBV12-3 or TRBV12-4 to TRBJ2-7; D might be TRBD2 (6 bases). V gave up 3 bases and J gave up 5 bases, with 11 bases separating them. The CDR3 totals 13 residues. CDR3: CASSFTGADEQYV. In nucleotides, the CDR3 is TGTGCCAGCAGTTTTACGGGAGCCGACGAGCAGTACGTC.

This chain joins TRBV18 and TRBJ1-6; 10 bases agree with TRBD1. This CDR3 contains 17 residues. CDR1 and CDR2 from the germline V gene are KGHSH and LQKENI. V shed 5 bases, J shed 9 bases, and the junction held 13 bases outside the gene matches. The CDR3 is CASSASKDRGSGSPLHF. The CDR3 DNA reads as TGTGCCAGCTCAGCAAGCAAGGACAGGGGGTCGGGTTCACCCCTCCACTTT.

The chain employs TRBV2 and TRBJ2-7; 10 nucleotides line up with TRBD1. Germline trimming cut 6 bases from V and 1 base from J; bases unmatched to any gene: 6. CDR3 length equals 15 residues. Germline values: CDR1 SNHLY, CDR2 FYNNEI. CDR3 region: CASSRQGATSYEQYV. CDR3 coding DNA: TGTGCCAGCAGCCGACAGGGGGCTACGTCCTACGAGCAGTACGTC.

Written as DNA, the CDR3 is TGTGCCAGCTCACCCCCGGGAGGGGCCCCCGGACAGTTCTTC. Encoded protein: CASSPPGGAPGQFF. V gene TRBV18 combines with J gene TRBJ2-1; 8 bases are a match to TRBD2. Germline CDR1 KGHSH, CDR2 LQKENI. V lost 3 bases and J lost 13; bases outside the gene matches: 11. The CDR3 runs 14 residues. The complete variable domain, with remaining parts taken from reference TRBV18 and TRBJ2-1, reads NAGVMQNPRHLVRRRGQEARLRCSPMKGHSHVYWYRQLPEEGLKFMVYLQKENIIDESGMPKERFSAEFPKEGPSILRIQQVVRGDSAAYFCASSPPGGAPGQFFGPGTRLTVL.

CDR3 nucleotide sequence: TGTGCCAGCAGTCGAGGACAGGGCGGTGAAGCTTTCTTT. Encoded protein: CASSRGQGGEAFF. The chain has TRBV12-3 or TRBV12-4 and TRBJ1-1; 8 positions agree with TRBD1. The CDR3 totals 13 residues. V dropped 5 bases and J dropped 7; count of bases not matched to a gene: 6.

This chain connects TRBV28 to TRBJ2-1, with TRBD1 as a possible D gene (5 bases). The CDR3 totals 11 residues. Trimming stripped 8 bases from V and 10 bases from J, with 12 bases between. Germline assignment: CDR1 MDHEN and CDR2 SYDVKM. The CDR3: CASHLGQEQFF. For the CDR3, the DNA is TGTGCCAGCCATCTCGGACAAGAGCAGTTCTTC.

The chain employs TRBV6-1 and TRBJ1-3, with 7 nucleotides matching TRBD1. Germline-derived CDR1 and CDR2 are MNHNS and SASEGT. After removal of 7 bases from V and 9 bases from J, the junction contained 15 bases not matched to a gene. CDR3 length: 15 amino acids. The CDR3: CASTPRGQSFVTIYF. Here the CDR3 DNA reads TGTGCCAGCACCCCCAGGGGACAGAGTTTTGTCACCATATATTTT.

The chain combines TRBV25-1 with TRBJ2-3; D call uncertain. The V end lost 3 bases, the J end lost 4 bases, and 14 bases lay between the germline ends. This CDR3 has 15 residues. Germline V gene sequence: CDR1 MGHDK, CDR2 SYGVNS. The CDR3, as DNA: TGTGCCAGCAGTGACCAAGGTTCCGCACCAGATACGCAGTATTTT. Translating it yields CASSDQGSAPDTQYF.

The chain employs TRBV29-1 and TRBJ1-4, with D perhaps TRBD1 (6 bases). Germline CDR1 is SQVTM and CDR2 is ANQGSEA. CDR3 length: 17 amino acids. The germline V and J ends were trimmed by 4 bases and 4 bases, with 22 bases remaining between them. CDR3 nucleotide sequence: TGCAGCGTTGCTTCCTACAACCTACAGGGTAATAATGAAAAACTGTTTTTT. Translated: CSVASYNLQGNNEKLFF.

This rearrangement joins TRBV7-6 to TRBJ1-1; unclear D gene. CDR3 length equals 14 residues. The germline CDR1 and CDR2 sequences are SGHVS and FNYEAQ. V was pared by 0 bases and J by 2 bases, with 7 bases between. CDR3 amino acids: CASSLAGFNTEAFF. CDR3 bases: TGTGCCAGCAGCTTAGCGGGGTTCAACACTGAAGCTTTCTTT. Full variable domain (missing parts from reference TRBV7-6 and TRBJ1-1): GAGVSQSPRYKVTKRGQDVALRCDPISGHVSLYWYRQALGQGPEFLTYFNYEAQQDKSGLPNDRFSAERPEGSISTLTIQRTEQRDSAMYRCASSLAGFNTEAFFGQGTRLTVV.

The CDR3 region has the DNA TGTGCTAGTGCTCTGAGGGGATCAGGGGCCAACGTCCTGACTTTC. As protein: CASALRGSGANVLTF. The chain uses TRBV12-5 and TRBJ2-6, with D perhaps TRBD1 or TRBD2 (5 bases each). CDR1 and CDR2 (germline): LGHNT, FRNRAP. The CDR3 sequence is 15 residues long. The V gene lost 7 bases and the J gene lost 4 bases, with 14 bases spanning the gap.

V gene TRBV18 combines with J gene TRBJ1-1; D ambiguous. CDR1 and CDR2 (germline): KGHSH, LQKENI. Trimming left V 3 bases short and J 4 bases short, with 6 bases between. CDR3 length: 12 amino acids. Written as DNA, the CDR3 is TGTGCCAGCTCACCGATGACCACTGAAGCTTTCTTT. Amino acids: CASSPMTTEAFF. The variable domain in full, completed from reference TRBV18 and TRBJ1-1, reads NAGVMQNPRHLVRRRGQEARLRCSPMKGHSHVYWYRQLPEEGLKFMVYLQKENIIDESGMPKERFSAEFPKEGPSILRIQQVVRGDSAAYFCASSPMTTEAFFGQGTRLTVV.

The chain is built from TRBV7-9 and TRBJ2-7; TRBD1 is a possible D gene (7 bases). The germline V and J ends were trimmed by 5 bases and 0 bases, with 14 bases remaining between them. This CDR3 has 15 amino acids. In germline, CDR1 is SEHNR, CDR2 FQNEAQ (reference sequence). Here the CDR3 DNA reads TGTGCCAGCAGCGCATCAGGGGGGAGCTCCTACGAGCAGTACTTC. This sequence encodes CASSASGGSSYEQYF.

The CDR3, as DNA: TGTGCCACCAGTGACTCGGGACACCCTCAAGAGACCCAGTACTTC. As protein: CATSDSGHPQETQYF. The chain employs TRBV24-1 and TRBJ2-5; the D gene is possibly TRBD1 (6 bases). This CDR3 is 15 amino acids long. The ends were cut back, 4 bases at V and 2 bases at J, with 13 bases in the middle. In germline, CDR1 is KGHDR, CDR2 SFDVKD.

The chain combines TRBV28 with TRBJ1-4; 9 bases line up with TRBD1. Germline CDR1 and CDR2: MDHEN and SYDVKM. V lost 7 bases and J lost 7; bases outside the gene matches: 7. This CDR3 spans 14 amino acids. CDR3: CASTPPGQGEKLFF. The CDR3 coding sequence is TGTGCCAGCACCCCCCCGGGACAGGGTGAAAAACTGTTTTTT.